This T cell receptor (beta chain) appears in the sequencing data of a study of T cell repertoires in cytomegalovirus infection. Study information: Public TCR beta signatures provided an indication of both CMV infection and a matching HLA type.

This clonotype was detected only a few times. What it binds is unknown. Germline V gene lookup returns CDR1 SGHTA and CDR2 FQGNSA. Trimming took 4 bases from V and 4 from J, leaving 19 bases between them. The CDR3 totals 16 residues. Study findings and constraints: Clonotype analysis showed dominance of the ex vivo response by HLA-C-restricted CMV-specific TCR beta clonotypes. Based on cumulative public TCR beta family frequency, carriers of CMV plus the relevant HLA were identified.

TCRdb re-analysed the reads in MiXCR, keeping a single row per CDR3 protein. The data show some 320,000 distinct CDR3 sequences, with around 9.5% seen just once and approximately 4.5% held by the top ten. The sequenced sample consisted of PBMCs. V is TRBV7-2 and J is TRBJ1-1; the D gene is possibly TRBD1 (6 bases). The sequence derives from a human donor in good health (CMV status not recorded). Some clones in this sample may be carry-over from other donors' samples. The CDR3: CASSSSRAGASTEAFF. CDR3 nucleotides: TGTGCCAGCAGCTCCTCGAGGGCAGGGGCTAGCACTGAAGCTTTCTTT.